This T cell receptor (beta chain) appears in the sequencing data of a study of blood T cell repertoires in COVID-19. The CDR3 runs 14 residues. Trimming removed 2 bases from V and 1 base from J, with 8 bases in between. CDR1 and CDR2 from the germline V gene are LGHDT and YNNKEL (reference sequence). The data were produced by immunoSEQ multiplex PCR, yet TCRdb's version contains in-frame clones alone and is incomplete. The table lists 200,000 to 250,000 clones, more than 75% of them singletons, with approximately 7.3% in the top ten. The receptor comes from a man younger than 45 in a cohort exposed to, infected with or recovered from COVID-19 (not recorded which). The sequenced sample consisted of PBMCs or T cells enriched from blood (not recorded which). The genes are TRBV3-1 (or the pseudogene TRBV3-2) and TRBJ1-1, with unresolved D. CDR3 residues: CASSQHGANTEAFF. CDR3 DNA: TGTGCCAGCAGCCAACATGGAGCGAACACTGAAGCTTTCTTT.